This paragraph covers one T cell receptor beta chain sequence. Regarding time point: blood 4 weeks post-SBRT, at nephrectomy. Treatment given: 15 Gy SBRT to primary tumor, nephrectomy 4 weeks later. Nephrectomy followed 15 Gy stereotactic body radiation by 4 weeks. This specimen comes from a study of radiation and T cells in renal cell carcinoma. The repertoire was sequenced with immunoSEQ multiplex PCR; TCRdb's copy has only in-frame clones and lacks some. The sample holds tens of thousands of clones; 65% to 85% are singletons and the top ten take about 33%. The material sequenced was blood, taken from a patient whose treatment included radiotherapy and nephrectomy. This receptor was obtained from a man aged 55 to 70 with renal cell carcinoma.

The CDR3 spells CASSRKTGMNTEAFF. Here the CDR3 DNA reads TGCGCCAGCAGCCGTAAGACAGGGATGAACACTGAAGCTTTCTTT. The chain carries TRBV5-1 and TRBJ1-1; 7 positions match TRBD1. Trimming cost V 4 bases and J 0 bases; bases outside gene matches: 6. Germline V gives CDR1 SGHRS, CDR2 YFSETQ. CDR3 size: 15 residues.